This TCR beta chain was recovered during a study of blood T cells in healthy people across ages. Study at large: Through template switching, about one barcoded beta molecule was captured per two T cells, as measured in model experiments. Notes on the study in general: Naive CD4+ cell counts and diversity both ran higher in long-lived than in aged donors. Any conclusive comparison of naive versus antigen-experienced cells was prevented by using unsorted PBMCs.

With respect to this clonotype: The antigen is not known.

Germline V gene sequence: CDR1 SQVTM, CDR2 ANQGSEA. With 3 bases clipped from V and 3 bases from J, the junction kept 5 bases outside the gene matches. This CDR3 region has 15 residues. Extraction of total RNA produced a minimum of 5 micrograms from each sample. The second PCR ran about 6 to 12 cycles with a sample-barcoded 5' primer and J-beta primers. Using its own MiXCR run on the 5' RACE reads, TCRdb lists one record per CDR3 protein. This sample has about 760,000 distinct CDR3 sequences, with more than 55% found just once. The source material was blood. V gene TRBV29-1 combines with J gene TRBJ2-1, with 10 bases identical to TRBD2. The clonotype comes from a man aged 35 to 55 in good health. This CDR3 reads CSVDFLAGVYNEQFF. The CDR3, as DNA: TGCAGCGTTGATTTCCTAGCGGGGGTCTACAATGAGCAGTTCTTC.